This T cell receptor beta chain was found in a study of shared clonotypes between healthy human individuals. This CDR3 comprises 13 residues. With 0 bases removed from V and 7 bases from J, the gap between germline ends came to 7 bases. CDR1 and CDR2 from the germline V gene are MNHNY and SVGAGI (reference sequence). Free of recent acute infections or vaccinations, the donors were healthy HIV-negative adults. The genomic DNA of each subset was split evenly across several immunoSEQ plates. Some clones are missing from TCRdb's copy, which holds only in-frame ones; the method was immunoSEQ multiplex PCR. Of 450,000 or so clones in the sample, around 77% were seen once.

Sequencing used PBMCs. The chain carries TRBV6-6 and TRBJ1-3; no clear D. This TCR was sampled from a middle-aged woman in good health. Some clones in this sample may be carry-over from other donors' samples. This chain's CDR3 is CASSYSERNTIYF. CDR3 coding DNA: TGTGCCAGCAGTTACTCCGAGCGGAACACCATATATTTT.